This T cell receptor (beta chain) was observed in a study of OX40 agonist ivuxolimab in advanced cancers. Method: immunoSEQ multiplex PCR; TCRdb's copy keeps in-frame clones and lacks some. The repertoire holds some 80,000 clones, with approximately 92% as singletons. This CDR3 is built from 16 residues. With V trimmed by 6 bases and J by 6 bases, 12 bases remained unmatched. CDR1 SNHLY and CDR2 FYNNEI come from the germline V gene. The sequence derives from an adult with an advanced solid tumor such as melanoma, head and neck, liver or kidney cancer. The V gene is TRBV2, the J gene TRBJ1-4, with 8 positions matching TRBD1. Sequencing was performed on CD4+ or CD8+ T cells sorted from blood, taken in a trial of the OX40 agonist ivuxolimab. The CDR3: CASRETNSGGHEKLFF. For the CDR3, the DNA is TGTGCCAGCAGAGAGACCAATTCAGGGGGCCATGAAAAACTGTTTTTT.